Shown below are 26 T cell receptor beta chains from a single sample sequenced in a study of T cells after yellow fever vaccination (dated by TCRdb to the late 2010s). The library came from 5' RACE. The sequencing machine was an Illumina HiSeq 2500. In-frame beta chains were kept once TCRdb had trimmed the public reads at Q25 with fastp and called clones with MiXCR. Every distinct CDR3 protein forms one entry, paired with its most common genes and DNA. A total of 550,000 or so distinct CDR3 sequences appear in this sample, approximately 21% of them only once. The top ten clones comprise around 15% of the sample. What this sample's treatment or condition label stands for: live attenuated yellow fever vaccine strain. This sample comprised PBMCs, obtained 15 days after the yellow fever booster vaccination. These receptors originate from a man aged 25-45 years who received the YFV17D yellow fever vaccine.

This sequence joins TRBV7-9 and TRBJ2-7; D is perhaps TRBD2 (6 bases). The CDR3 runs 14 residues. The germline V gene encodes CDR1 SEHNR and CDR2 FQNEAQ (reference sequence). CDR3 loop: CAVKGTSSSYEQYF. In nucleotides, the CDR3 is TGTGCTGTCAAAGGTACTAGCAGCTCCTACGAGCAGTACTTC.

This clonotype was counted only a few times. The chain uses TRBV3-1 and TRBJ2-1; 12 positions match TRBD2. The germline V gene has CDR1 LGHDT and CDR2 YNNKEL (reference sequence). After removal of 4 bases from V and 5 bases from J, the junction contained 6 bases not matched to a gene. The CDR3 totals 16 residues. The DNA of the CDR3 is TGTGCCAGCAGCCCCTACGGACTAGCGGGGAACAATGAGCAGTTCTTC. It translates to CASSPYGLAGNNEQFF.

The chain's CDR3 is CSARLAGVSTGELFF. Here the CDR3 DNA reads TGCAGTGCTAGACTAGCGGGAGTTAGCACCGGGGAGCTGTTTTTT. The chain combines TRBV20-1 with TRBJ2-2; 10 bases map to TRBD2. The CDR3 spans 15 residues. Per the germline V gene, CDR1 is DFQATT and CDR2 is SNEGSKA (reference sequence). V lost 2 bases to trimming and J lost 4 bases; unmatched junction nucleotides: 4.

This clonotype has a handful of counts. CDR3 DNA: TGTGCCAGCATGGGACAGGGGAATTCCTACGAGCAGTACTTC. The encoded protein is CASMGQGNSYEQYF. This rearrangement joins TRBV12-3 or TRBV12-4 to TRBJ2-7; 10 bases are a match to TRBD1. The CDR3 runs to 14 residues. V shed 7 bases, J shed 1 base, and the junction held 4 bases outside the gene matches.

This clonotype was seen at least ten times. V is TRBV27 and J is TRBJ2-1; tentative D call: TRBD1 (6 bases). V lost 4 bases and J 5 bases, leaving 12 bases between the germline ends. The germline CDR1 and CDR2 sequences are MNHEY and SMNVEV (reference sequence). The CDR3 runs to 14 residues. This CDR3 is CASSSPGAHNEQFF. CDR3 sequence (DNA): TGTGCCAGCAGTTCCCCAGGGGCCCACAATGAGCAGTTCTTC.

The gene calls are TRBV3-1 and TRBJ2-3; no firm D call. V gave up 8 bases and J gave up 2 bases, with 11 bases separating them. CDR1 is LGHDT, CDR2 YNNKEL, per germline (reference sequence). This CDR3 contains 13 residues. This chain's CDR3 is CASAPSFTDTQYF. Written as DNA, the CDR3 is TGTGCCAGCGCTCCTTCGTTCACAGATACGCAGTATTTT.

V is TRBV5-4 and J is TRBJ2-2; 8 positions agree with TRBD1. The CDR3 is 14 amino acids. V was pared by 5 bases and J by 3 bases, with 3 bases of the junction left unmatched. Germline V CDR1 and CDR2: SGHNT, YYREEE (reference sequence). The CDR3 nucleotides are TGTGCCAGCAGTCCGGACAGGGACACCGGGGAGCTGTTTTTT. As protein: CASSPDRDTGELFF.

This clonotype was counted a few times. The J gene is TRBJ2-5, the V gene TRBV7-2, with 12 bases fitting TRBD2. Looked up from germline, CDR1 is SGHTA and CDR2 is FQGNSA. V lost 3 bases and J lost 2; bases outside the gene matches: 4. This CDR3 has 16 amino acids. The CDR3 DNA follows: TGTGCCAGCAGCTTGACTAGCGGGGGACCTCAAGAGACCCAGTACTTC. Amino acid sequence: CASSLTSGGPQETQYF.

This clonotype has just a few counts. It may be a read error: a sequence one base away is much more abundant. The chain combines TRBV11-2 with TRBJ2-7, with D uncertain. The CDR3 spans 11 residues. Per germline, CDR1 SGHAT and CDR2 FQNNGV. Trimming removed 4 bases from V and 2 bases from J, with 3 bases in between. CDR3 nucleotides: TGTGCCAGCAGCTGGGCCTACGAGCAGTACTTC. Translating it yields CASSWAYEQYF.

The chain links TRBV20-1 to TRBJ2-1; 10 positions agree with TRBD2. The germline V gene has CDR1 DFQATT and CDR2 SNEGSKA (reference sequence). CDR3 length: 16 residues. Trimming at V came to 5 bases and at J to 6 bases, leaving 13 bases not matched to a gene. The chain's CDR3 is CSAGRAGGRAPNEQFF. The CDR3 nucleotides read TGCAGTGCTGGCCGAGCGGGGGGGAGGGCCCCCAATGAGCAGTTCTTC.

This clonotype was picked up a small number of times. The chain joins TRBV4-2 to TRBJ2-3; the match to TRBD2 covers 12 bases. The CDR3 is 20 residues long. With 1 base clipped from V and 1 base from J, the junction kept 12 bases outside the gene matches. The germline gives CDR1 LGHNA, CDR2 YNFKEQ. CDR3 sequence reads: CASSQGLAGGWKRRTDTQYF. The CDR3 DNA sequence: TGTGCCAGCAGCCAAGGGCTAGCGGGAGGGTGGAAAAGGCGCACAGATACGCAGTATTTT.

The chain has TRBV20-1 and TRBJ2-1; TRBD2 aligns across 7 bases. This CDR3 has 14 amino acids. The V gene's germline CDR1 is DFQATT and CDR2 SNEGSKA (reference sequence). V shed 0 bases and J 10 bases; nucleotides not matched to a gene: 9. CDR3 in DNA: TGCAGTGCTAGAGATCTTGGCGTGACTAGCGAGCAGTTCTTC. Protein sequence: CSARDLGVTSEQFF.

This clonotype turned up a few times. Here the CDR3 reads CASSSGLRRTYEQYF. CDR3 DNA sequence: TGTGCCAGCAGCTCTGGACTAAGGAGGACCTACGAGCAGTACTTC. The chain combines TRBV7-2 with TRBJ2-7; D may be TRBD2 (6 bases). V lost 4 bases to trimming and J lost 2 bases, with 15 bases between them. Germline assignment: CDR1 SGHTA and CDR2 FQGNSA. This CDR3 comprises 15 residues.

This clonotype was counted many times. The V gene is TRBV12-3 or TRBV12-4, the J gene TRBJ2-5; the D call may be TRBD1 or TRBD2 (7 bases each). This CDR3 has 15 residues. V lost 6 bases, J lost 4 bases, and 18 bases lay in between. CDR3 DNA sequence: TGTGCCAGCAGCAGACAGGGAGCGGGGTTAGAGACCCAGTACTTC. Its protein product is CASSRQGAGLETQYF.

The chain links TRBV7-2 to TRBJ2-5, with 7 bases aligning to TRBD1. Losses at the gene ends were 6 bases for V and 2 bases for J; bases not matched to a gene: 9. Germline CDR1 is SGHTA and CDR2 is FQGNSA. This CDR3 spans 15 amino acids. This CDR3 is CASRSQQGLQETQYF. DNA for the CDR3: TGTGCCAGCAGGTCTCAACAGGGGTTGCAAGAGACCCAGTACTTC.

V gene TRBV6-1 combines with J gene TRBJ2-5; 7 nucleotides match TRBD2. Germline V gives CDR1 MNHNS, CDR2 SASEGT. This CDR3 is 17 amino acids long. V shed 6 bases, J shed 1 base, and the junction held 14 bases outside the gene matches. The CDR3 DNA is TGTGCCAGCAGGGACCGGAGGGCGGGAGTTAGCCAAGAGACCCAGTACTTC. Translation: CASRDRRAGVSQETQYF.

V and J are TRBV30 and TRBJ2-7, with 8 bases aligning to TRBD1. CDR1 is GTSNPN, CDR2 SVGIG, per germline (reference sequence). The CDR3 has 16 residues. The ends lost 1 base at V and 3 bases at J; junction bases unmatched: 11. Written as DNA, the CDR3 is TGTGCCTGGAGTGAACAAACAGGGGGTATCGTCTACGAGCAGTACTTC. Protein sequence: CAWSEQTGGIVYEQYF.

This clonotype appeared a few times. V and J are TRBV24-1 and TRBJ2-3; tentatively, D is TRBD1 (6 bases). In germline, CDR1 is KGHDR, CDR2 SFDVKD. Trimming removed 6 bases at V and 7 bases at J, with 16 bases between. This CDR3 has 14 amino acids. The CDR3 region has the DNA TGTGCCACCAGTCGGTCTGGGGGCGCGAATACGCAGTATTTT. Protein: CATSRSGGANTQYF.

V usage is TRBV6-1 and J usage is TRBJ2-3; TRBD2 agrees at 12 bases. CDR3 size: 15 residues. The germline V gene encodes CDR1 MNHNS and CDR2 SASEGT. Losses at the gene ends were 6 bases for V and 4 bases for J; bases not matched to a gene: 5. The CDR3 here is CASRASGRAADTQYF. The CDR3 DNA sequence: TGTGCCAGCAGGGCTAGCGGGAGGGCAGCAGATACGCAGTATTTT.

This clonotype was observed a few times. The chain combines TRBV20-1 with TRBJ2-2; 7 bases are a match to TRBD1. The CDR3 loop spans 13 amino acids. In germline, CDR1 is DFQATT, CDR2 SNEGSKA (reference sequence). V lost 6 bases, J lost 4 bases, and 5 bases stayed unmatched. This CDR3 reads CSARTGPTGELFF. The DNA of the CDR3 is TGCAGTGCCCGGACAGGCCCCACCGGGGAGCTGTTTTTT.

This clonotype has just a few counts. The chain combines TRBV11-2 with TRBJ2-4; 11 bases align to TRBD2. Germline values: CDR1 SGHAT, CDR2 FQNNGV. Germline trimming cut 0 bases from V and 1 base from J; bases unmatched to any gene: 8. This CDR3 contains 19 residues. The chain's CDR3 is CASSLEPGLAGAAKNIQYF. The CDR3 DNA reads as TGTGCCAGCAGCTTAGAGCCTGGACTAGCGGGCGCGGCCAAAAACATTCAGTACTTC.

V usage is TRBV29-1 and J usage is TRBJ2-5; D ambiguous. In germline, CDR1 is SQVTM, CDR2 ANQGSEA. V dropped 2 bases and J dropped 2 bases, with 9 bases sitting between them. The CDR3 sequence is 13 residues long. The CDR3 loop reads CSVESRFQETQYF. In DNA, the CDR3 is TGCAGCGTTGAAAGTAGGTTTCAAGAGACCCAGTACTTC.

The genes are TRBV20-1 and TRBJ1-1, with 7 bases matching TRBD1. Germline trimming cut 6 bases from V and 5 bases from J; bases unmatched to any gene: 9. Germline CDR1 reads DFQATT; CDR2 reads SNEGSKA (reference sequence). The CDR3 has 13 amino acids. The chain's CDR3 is CSAPRQGRTEAFF. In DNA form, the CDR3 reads TGCAGTGCCCCGCGACAGGGCAGGACTGAAGCTTTCTTT.

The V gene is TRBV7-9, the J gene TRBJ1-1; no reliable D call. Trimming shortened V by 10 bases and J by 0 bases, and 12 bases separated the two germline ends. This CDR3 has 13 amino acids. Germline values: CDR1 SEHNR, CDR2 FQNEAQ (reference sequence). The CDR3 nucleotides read TGTGCCACCGCCCCGCCGATGAACACTGAAGCTTTCTTT. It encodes CATAPPMNTEAFF.

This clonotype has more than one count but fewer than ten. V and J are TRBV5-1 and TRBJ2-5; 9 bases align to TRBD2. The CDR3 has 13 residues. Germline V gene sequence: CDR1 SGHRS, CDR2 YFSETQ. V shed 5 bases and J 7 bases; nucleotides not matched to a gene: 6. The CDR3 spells CASSRSGSVTQYF. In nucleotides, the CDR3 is TGCGCCAGCAGTCGTAGCGGGAGTGTGACCCAGTACTTC.

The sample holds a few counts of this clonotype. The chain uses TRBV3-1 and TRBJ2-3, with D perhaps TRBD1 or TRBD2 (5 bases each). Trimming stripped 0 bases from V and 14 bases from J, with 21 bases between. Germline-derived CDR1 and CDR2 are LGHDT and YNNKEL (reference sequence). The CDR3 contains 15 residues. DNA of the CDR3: TGTGCCAGCAGCCAAGATTGGGACCCGCGAAGTAGTCGGTATTTT. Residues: CASSQDWDPRSSRYF.